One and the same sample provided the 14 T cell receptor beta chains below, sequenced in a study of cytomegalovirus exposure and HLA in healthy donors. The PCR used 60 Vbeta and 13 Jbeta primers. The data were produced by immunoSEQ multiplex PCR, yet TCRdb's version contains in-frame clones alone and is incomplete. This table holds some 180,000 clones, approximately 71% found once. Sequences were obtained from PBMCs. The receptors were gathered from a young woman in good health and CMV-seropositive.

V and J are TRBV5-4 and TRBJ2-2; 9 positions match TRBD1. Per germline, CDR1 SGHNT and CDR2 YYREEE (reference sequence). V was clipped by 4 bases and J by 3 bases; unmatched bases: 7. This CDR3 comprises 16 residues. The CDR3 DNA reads TGTGCCAGCAGCGCCCGGGACAGGGTATACACCGGGGAGCTGTTTTTT. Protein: CASSARDRVYTGELFF.

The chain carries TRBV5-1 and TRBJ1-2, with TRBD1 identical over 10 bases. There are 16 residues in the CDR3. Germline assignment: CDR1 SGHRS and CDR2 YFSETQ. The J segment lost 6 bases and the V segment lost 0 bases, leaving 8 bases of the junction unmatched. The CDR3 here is CASSLVSGGTGDGYTF. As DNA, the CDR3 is TGCGCCAGCAGCTTGGTGTCAGGCGGGACAGGGGATGGCTACACCTTC.

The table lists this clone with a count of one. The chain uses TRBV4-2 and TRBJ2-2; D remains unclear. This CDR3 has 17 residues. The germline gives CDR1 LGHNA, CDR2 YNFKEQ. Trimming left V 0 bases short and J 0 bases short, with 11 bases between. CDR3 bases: TGTGCCAGCAGCCAAGATCCACAGCCTGCGAACACCGGGGAGCTGTTTTTT. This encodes CASSQDPQPANTGELFF.

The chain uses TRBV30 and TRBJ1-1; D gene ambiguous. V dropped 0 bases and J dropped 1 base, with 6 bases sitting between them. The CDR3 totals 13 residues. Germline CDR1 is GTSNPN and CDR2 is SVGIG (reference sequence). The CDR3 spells CAWSVAGNTEAFF. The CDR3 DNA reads TGTGCCTGGAGTGTGGCAGGGAACACTGAAGCTTTCTTT.

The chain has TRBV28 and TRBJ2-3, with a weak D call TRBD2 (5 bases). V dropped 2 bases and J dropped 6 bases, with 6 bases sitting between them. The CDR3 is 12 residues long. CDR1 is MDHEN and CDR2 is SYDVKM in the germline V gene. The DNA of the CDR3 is TGTGCCAGCAGTTTAGCGGGTGATACGCAGTATTTT. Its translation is CASSLAGDTQYF.

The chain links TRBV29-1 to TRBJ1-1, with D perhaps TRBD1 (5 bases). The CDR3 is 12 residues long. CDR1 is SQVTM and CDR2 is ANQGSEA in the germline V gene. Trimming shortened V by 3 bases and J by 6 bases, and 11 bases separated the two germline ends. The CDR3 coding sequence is TGCAGCGTTGATGCGGGGGAGGCTGAAGCTTTCTTT. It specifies CSVDAGEAEAFF.

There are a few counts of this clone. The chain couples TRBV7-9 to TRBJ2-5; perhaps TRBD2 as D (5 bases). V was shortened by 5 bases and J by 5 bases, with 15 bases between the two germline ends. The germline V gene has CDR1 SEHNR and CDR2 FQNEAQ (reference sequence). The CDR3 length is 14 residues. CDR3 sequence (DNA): TGTGCCAGCAGCCGCGGGCTAGCTGGGGAGACCCAGTACTTC. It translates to CASSRGLAGETQYF.

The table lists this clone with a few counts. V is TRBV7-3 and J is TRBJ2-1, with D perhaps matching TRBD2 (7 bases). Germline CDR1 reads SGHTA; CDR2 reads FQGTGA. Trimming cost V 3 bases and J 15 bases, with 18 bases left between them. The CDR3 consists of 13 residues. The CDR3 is CASSLERGGGLFF. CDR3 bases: TGTGCCAGCAGCTTGGAGAGGGGGGGCGGGCTGTTCTTC.

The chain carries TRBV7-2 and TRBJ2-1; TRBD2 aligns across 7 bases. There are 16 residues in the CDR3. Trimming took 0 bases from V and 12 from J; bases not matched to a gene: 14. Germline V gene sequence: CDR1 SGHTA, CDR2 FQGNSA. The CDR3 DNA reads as TGTGCCAGCAGCTTAGCCCTAGCGGAGGCAGTGATGGGGCAGTTCTTC. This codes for CASSLALAEAVMGQFF.

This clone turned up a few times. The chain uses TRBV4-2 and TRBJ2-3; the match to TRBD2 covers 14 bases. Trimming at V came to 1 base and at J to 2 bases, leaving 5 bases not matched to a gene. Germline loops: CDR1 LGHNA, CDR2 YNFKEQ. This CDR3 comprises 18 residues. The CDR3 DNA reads TGTGCCAGCAGCCAAGGGACTAGCGGGGGGCCGAACACAGATACGCAGTATTTT. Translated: CASSQGTSGGPNTDTQYF.

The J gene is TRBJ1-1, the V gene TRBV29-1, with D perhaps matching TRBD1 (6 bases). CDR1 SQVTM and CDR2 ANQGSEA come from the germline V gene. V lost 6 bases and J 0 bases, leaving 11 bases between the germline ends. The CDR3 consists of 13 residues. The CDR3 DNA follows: TGCAGCGTCAACACAGGGCTGAACACTGAAGCTTTCTTT. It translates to CSVNTGLNTEAFF.

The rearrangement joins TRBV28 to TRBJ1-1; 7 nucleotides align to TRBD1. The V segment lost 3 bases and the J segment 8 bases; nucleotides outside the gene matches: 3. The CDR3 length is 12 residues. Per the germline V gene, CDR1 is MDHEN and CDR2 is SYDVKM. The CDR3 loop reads CASSLAGGEAFF. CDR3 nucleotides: TGTGCCAGCAGTTTGGCAGGGGGGGAAGCTTTCTTT.

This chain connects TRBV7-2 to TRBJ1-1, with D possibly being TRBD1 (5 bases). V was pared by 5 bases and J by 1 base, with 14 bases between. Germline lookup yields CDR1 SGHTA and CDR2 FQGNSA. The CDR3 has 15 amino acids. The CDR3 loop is CASSVPPGGNTEAFF. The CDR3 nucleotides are TGTGCCAGCAGCGTTCCCCCCGGGGGGAACACTGAAGCTTTCTTT.

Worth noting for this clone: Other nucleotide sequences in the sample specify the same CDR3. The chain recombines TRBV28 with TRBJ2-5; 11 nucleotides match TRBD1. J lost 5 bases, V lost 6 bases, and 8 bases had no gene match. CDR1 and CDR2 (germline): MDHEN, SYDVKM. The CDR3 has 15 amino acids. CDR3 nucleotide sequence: TGTGCCAGCAGCGAGCCGGGACAGGGGGGCGAGACCCAGTACTTC. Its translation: CASSEPGQGGETQYF.